These 29 T cell receptor beta chains share one sample of origin, sequenced in a study of blood T cell repertoires in COVID-19. Only in-frame clones appear in the TCRdb table, and some are missing; sequencing was by immunoSEQ multiplex PCR. The data hold about 150,000 clones, with around 83% observed a single time. The sample comprised peripheral blood. These receptors all stem from a woman aged 50 to 60 in a cohort sampled during active or convalescent COVID-19.

This sequence joins TRBV5-1 and TRBJ1-3; tentatively, D is TRBD1 (6 bases). Germline assignment: CDR1 SGHRS and CDR2 YFSETQ. V gave up 0 bases and J gave up 0 bases, with 10 bases separating them. The CDR3 totals 16 residues. The CDR3 loop is CASSLDGQTSGNTIYF. The DNA for the CDR3 is TGCGCCAGCAGCTTGGACGGACAGACCTCTGGAAACACCATATATTTT.

This clone was counted a single time. The chain employs TRBV25-1 and TRBJ2-2; no firm D call. The CDR3 sequence is 14 residues long. Germline loops: CDR1 MGHDK, CDR2 SYGVNS. V lost 2 bases and J 4 bases, leaving 8 bases between the germline ends. The CDR3 reads CASSEERLTGELFF. CDR3 bases: TGTGCCAGCAGTGAAGAGAGGCTCACCGGGGAGCTGTTTTTT.

The V and J genes are TRBV7-2 and TRBJ1-3; TRBD1 might be the D (6 bases). Germline-derived CDR1 and CDR2 are SGHTA and FQGNSA. The CDR3 is 15 amino acids. Trimming removed 5 bases from V and 2 bases from J, with 13 bases in between. CDR3 in DNA: TGTGCCAGCAGCCTACAGGGTTCGGCTGGAAACACCATATATTTT. Translating gives CASSLQGSAGNTIYF. The complete variable domain, with remaining parts taken from reference TRBV7-2 and TRBJ1-3, reads GAGVSQSPSNKVTEKGKDVELRCDPISGHTALYWYRQSLGQGLEFLIYFQGNSAPDKSGLPSDRFSAERTGGSVSTLTIQRTQQEDSAVYLCASSLQGSAGNTIYFGEGSWLTVV.

The chain links TRBV27 to TRBJ1-5; D not resolved. V was pared by 3 bases and J by 2 bases, with 11 bases between. Germline CDR1 reads MNHEY; CDR2 reads SMNVEV (reference sequence). This CDR3 comprises 15 residues. The CDR3 DNA sequence: TGTGCCAGCAGTTTGGTCAACCGGGGCAATCAGCCCCAGCATTTT. The encoded protein is CASSLVNRGNQPQHF.

The V and J genes are TRBV19 and TRBJ2-6; TRBD2 is a possible D gene (5 bases). There are 15 residues in the CDR3. Trimming removed 6 bases at V and 0 bases at J, with 9 bases between. The germline V gene encodes CDR1 LNHDA and CDR2 SQIVND (reference sequence). The CDR3 DNA follows: TGTGCCAGTAGGGACTTTTACTCTGGGGCCAACGTCCTGACTTTC. This encodes CASRDFYSGANVLTF.

This chain uses TRBV5-1 with TRBJ2-7, with D unclear. V lost 3 bases and J lost 1, with 8 bases in between. In germline, CDR1 is SGHRS, CDR2 YFSETQ. The CDR3 spans 13 residues. The CDR3 DNA reads TGCGCCAGCAGCTCTCCCCGGTCCTACGAGCAGTACTTC. As protein: CASSSPRSYEQYF.

The V and J genes are TRBV5-5 and TRBJ2-6; D is perhaps TRBD1 (5 bases). The CDR3 is 16 amino acids. With 1 base removed from V and 0 bases from J, the gap between germline ends came to 8 bases. Looked up from germline, CDR1 is SGHKS and CDR2 is YYEKEE (reference sequence). CDR3 sequence: CASSLTGHSGANVLTF. In DNA, the CDR3 is TGTGCCAGCAGCTTGACAGGACACTCTGGGGCCAACGTCCTGACTTTC. The full variable domain, its missing parts supplied by reference TRBV5-5 and TRBJ2-6, is DAGVTQSPTHLIKTRGQQVTLRCSPISGHKSVSWYQQVLGQGPQFIFQYYEKEERGRGNFPDRFSARQFPNYSSELNVNALLLGDSALYLCASSLTGHSGANVLTFGAGSRLTVL.

CDR3 nucleotide sequence: TGTGCCAGCAGCGTATTTAGCGGGGGGGCCTACACCGGGGAGCTGTTTTTT. Translation gives CASSVFSGGAYTGELFF. V usage is TRBV9 and J usage is TRBJ2-2; 11 bases match TRBD2. V lost 1 base to trimming and J lost 3 bases; unmatched junction nucleotides: 5. The length of the CDR3 is 17 residues. Per the germline V gene, CDR1 is SGDLS and CDR2 is YYNGEE.

Here the CDR3 reads CASSLWPGFLRRAFF. The CDR3 DNA is TGTGCCAGCAGCTTATGGCCGGGATTTTTACGGCGAGCTTTCTTT. The chain has TRBV7-9 and TRBJ1-1; D unresolved. The germline V gene has CDR1 SEHNR and CDR2 FQNEAQ (reference sequence). The CDR3 is 15 residues long. V was trimmed by 2 bases and J by 10 bases, leaving 20 bases between them.

The CDR3 is CASSPNRDSSNYGYTF. CDR3 nucleotide sequence: TGTGCCAGCTCACCGAACCGGGACAGCAGTAACTATGGCTACACCTTC. The V gene is TRBV18, the J gene TRBJ1-2; 7 nucleotides agree with TRBD1. Per the germline V gene, CDR1 is KGHSH and CDR2 is LQKENI. The CDR3 runs 16 residues. J lost 1 base, V lost 3 bases, and 8 bases had no gene match.

This chain uses TRBV2 with TRBJ1-2; no clear D. Germline-derived CDR1 and CDR2 are SNHLY and FYNNEI. CDR3 length equals 13 residues. V lost 5 bases and J 0 bases, leaving 7 bases between the germline ends. The CDR3 region is CASSHTTNYGYTF. CDR3 DNA: TGTGCCAGCAGTCACACAACTAACTATGGCTACACCTTC.

The chain is built from TRBV9 and TRBJ2-5; TRBD2 agrees at 12 bases. The V and J ends lost 3 bases and 5 bases, in that order; junction bases with no gene match: 14. The germline V gene has CDR1 SGDLS and CDR2 YYNGEE. The CDR3 has 18 residues. DNA for the CDR3: TGTGCCAGCAGCGCCCAGACTAGCGGGGGCCCGTTTCTCGAGACCCAGTACTTC. Amino acids: CASSAQTSGGPFLETQYF. Supplemented by reference TRBV9 and TRBJ2-5, the full variable domain reads DSGVTQTPKHLITATGQRVTLRCSPRSGDLSVYWYQQSLDQGLQFLIQYYNGEERAKGNILERFSAQQFPDLHSELNLSSLELGDSALYFCASSAQTSGGPFLETQYFGPGTRLLVL.

The chain has TRBV7-2 and TRBJ2-1; 8 nucleotides match TRBD2. CDR3 length: 16 residues. Germline lookup yields CDR1 SGHTA and CDR2 FQGNSA. V lost 2 bases, J lost 8 bases, and 11 bases stayed unmatched. The CDR3 bases are TGTGCCAGCAGCTTAAGGGGTAGCGGGGTCTGGGATGAGCAGTTCTTC. It codes for CASSLRGSGVWDEQFF.

This chain uses TRBV7-3 with TRBJ1-6, with 7 bases aligning to TRBD1. J lost 10 bases, V lost 5 bases, and 5 bases had no gene match. The CDR3 has 13 amino acids. CDR1 and CDR2 (germline): SGHTA, FQGTGA. CDR3 sequence: CASSLDRESPLHF. The DNA for the CDR3 is TGTGCCAGCAGCCTAGACAGGGAGTCACCCCTCCACTTT.

The chain is built from TRBV7-3 and TRBJ2-2; possibly TRBD1 for D (6 bases). V dropped 6 bases and J dropped 0 bases, with 8 bases sitting between them. This CDR3 has 14 residues. Per the germline V gene, CDR1 is SGHTA and CDR2 is FQGTGA. The DNA for the CDR3 is TGTGCCAGCAGACGGACAGCGAACACCGGGGAGCTGTTTTTT. Amino acid sequence: CASRRTANTGELFF.

The J gene is TRBJ2-1, the V gene TRBV5-1; 9 positions agree with TRBD1. Germline-derived CDR1 and CDR2 are SGHRS and YFSETQ. With 1 base clipped from V and 6 bases from J, the junction kept 8 bases outside the gene matches. The CDR3 spans 16 residues. CDR3: CASSLTSGQGPNEQFF. As DNA, the CDR3 is TGCGCCAGCAGCTTGACCTCGGGACAGGGCCCCAATGAGCAGTTCTTC. The full variable domain, in which reference TRBV5-1 and TRBJ2-1 provide the parts outside the CDR3, is KAGVTQTPRYLIKTRGQQVTLSCSPISGHRSVSWYQQTPGQGLQFLFEYFSETQRNKGNFPGRFSGRQFSNSRSEMNVSTLELGDSALYLCASSLTSGQGPNEQFFGPGTRLTVL.

There are a few counts of this clone. The genes are TRBV5-1 and TRBJ1-2; tentative D call: TRBD1 (5 bases). The CDR3 has 13 residues. V gave up 5 bases and J gave up 8 bases, with 16 bases separating them. Germline lookup yields CDR1 SGHRS and CDR2 YFSETQ. The DNA for the CDR3 is TGCGCCAGCAGTACGGGGGGATCGGAGGGCTACACCTTC. It yields the protein CASSTGGSEGYTF. Filled out from reference TRBV5-1 and TRBJ1-2, the complete variable domain reads KAGVTQTPRYLIKTRGQQVTLSCSPISGHRSVSWYQQTPGQGLQFLFEYFSETQRNKGNFPGRFSGRQFSNSRSEMNVSTLELGDSALYLCASSTGGSEGYTFGSGTRLTVV.

V gene TRBV4-1 combines with J gene TRBJ1-3, with a tentative D call TRBD1 (6 bases). Germline V gene lookup returns CDR1 MGHRA and CDR2 YSYEKL. The V gene lost 4 bases and the J gene lost 4 bases, with 11 bases spanning the gap. CDR3 length equals 14 residues. CDR3 DNA: TGCGCCAGCAGCCCGGGGGGGGCCGGAAACACCATATATTTT. Translating gives CASSPGGAGNTIYF.

V is TRBV5-1 and J is TRBJ1-1; maybe TRBD1 (6 bases). Trimming pared 4 bases from V and 10 bases from J, leaving 20 bases between. The germline V gene has CDR1 SGHRS and CDR2 YFSETQ. This CDR3 has 14 amino acids. This CDR3 reads CASSPVGGRLVAFF. The CDR3 DNA follows: TGCGCCAGCAGCCCCGTCGGGGGGCGACTAGTAGCTTTCTTT.

The chain is built from TRBV18 and TRBJ1-4; tentatively, D is TRBD1 (5 bases). Germline V CDR1 and CDR2: KGHSH, LQKENI. The length of the CDR3 is 14 residues. V gave up 8 bases and J gave up 6 bases, with 16 bases separating them. This chain's CDR3 is CASTRGDGDEKLFF. The CDR3 DNA sequence: TGTGCCAGCACACGGGGGGATGGCGATGAAAAACTGTTTTTT.

The rearrangement links TRBV6-6 to TRBJ2-2; D remains ambiguous. The CDR3 is 12 amino acids. Trimming took off 2 bases at V and 6 bases at J, with 4 bases between the two ends. Germline V gene sequence: CDR1 MNHNY, CDR2 SVGAGI (reference sequence). CDR3 region: CASSYGSGELFF. In nucleotides, the CDR3 is TGTGCCAGCAGTTACGGCTCCGGGGAGCTGTTTTTT.

The chain joins TRBV5-6 to TRBJ2-1; TRBD2 agrees at 9 bases. The germline V gene has CDR1 SGHDT and CDR2 YYEEEE. The CDR3 runs to 17 residues. V dropped 4 bases and J dropped 7; count of bases not matched to a gene: 15. Here the CDR3 reads CASSPTPGLADVNEQFF. CDR3 in DNA: TGTGCCAGCAGCCCAACTCCGGGACTAGCAGATGTTAATGAGCAGTTCTTC.

The rearrangement joins TRBV7-8 to TRBJ2-5, with D possibly being TRBD2 (6 bases). The CDR3 totals 15 residues. Trimming took off 5 bases at V and 0 bases at J, with 13 bases between the two ends. The germline gives CDR1 SGHVS, CDR2 FQNEAQ. CDR3 coding DNA: TGTGCCAGCAGCCCGGGACTTCTATACCAAGAGACCCAGTACTTC. Translating it yields CASSPGLLYQETQYF.

This sequence joins TRBV19 and TRBJ1-1; a weak D match, TRBD1 (6 bases). With 8 bases removed from V and 3 bases from J, the gap between germline ends came to 16 bases. The germline CDR1 and CDR2 sequences are LNHDA and SQIVND (reference sequence). The CDR3 has 14 amino acids. The CDR3 sequence is CASGNGQGYTEAFF. The CDR3 DNA sequence: TGTGCCAGTGGTAACGGCCAGGGGTACACTGAAGCTTTCTTT.

The chain's CDR3 is CASSGNGQGGRAFF. In DNA form, the CDR3 reads TGTGCCAGCAGCGGAAATGGACAGGGGGGTAGAGCTTTCTTT. The gene calls are TRBV2 and TRBJ1-1; TRBD1 aligns across 10 bases. Per germline, CDR1 SNHLY and CDR2 FYNNEI. V lost 6 bases to trimming and J lost 10 bases; unmatched junction nucleotides: 11. There are 14 residues in the CDR3.

This chain joins TRBV2 and TRBJ2-5; 7 bases map to TRBD2. V shed 6 bases and J 2 bases; nucleotides not matched to a gene: 3. Germline V gene data show CDR1 as SNHLY and CDR2 as FYNNEI. This CDR3 comprises 13 residues. CDR3 loop: CASSRAGQETQYF. The CDR3 region has the DNA TGTGCCAGCAGCCGAGCGGGACAAGAGACCCAGTACTTC.

This chain connects TRBV10-3 to TRBJ2-4, with D possibly TRBD2 on 6 matching bases. V was cut by 6 bases and J by 1 base, with 10 bases left in between. The CDR3 sequence is 14 residues long. Germline V CDR1 and CDR2: ENHRY, SYGVKD. The CDR3: CAIRRDGAKNIQYF. Written as DNA, the CDR3 is TGTGCCATCAGGCGGGACGGGGCCAAAAACATTCAGTACTTC.

This clone was detected once. The genes are TRBV11-1 and TRBJ1-2, with D hard to call. The V end was cut by 5 bases, the J end by 5 bases, with 12 bases between. Germline V gene lookup returns CDR1 SGHAT and CDR2 FQDESV (reference sequence). The length of the CDR3 is 13 residues. This CDR3 is CASSPSEAYGYTF. The CDR3 DNA reads TGTGCCAGCAGCCCGTCGGAGGCTTATGGCTACACCTTC.

This clone was seen only once. The DNA for the CDR3 is TGTGCCAGCAGCGGCACCGTCGATCAGCCCCAGCATTTT. It specifies CASSGTVDQPQHF. The chain links TRBV7-2 to TRBJ1-5; D call uncertain. Per germline, CDR1 SGHTA and CDR2 FQGNSA. This CDR3 region has 13 residues. V was trimmed by 5 bases and J by 5 bases, leaving 10 bases between them.